The 26 T cell receptor beta chains below all came from one sample that was sequenced in a study of cytomegalovirus exposure and HLA in healthy donors. Sequenced by immunoSEQ multiplex PCR; TCRdb stores in-frame clones only, minus some. The table has 110,000 or so clones, approximately 85% seen once. The sample consisted of PBMCs. Receptors originate from a man aged 18 to 35 in good health and CMV-seronegative.

The rearrangement joins TRBV9 to TRBJ2-7, with a possible D match to TRBD1 (5 bases). Germline CDR1 SGDLS, CDR2 YYNGEE. The CDR3 covers 13 residues. V gave up 0 bases and J gave up 5 bases, with 9 bases separating them. The CDR3 DNA sequence: TGTGCCAGCAGCGTAGGTTTAGGGGACGAGCAGTACTTC. Amino acids: CASSVGLGDEQYF.

V usage is TRBV30 and J usage is TRBJ1-5; 7 bases fit TRBD1. The V and J ends lost 1 base and 2 bases, in that order; junction bases with no gene match: 11. The germline CDR1 and CDR2 sequences are GTSNPN and SVGIG (reference sequence). The CDR3 is 17 amino acids. CDR3 bases: TGTGCCTGGAGTGCTCGGACAGGTCTAGTTGGCAATCAGCCCCAGCATTTT. Amino acid sequence: CAWSARTGLVGNQPQHF.

This rearrangement joins TRBV5-1 to TRBJ1-5; no firm D call. The CDR3 contains 15 residues. Per germline, CDR1 SGHRS and CDR2 YFSETQ. Deletions cut 0 bases from V and 0 bases from J, with 7 bases between. The CDR3 DNA reads as TGCGCCAGCAGCTTGGACAGCTTTAGCAATCAGCCCCAGCATTTT. Translating gives CASSLDSFSNQPQHF. Together with reference TRBV5-1 and TRBJ1-5, the CDR3 gives the full variable domain: KAGVTQTPRYLIKTRGQQVTLSCSPISGHRSVSWYQQTPGQGLQFLFEYFSETQRNKGNFPGRFSGRQFSNSRSEMNVSTLELGDSALYLCASSLDSFSNQPQHFGDGTRLSIL.

V usage is TRBV6-5 and J usage is TRBJ2-4, with D uncertain. CDR1 is MNHEY and CDR2 is SVGAGI in the germline V gene. The CDR3 consists of 14 residues. Trimming cost V 6 bases and J 1 base, with 10 bases left between them. CDR3 protein: CASSPSQAKNIQYF. For the CDR3, the DNA is TGTGCCAGCAGCCCCTCCCAGGCCAAAAACATTCAGTACTTC.

CDR3 residues: CASRGASGNTIYF. For the CDR3, the DNA is TGTGCCAGCCGTGGGGCTTCTGGAAACACCATATATTTT. The chain links TRBV7-9 to TRBJ1-3; D perhaps matches TRBD1 (5 bases). Trimming pared 8 bases from V and 1 base from J, leaving 9 bases between. From germline, CDR1 is SEHNR and CDR2 FQNEAQ (reference sequence). This CDR3 contains 13 residues.

The genes are TRBV6-1 and TRBJ1-5, with unresolved D. V was clipped by 7 bases and J by 3 bases, with 16 bases between them. This CDR3 spans 15 amino acids. Germline assignment: CDR1 MNHNS and CDR2 SASEGT. Here the CDR3 reads CASNPLGRNNQPQHF. In nucleotides, the CDR3 is TGTGCCAGCAATCCCCTTGGGAGAAACAATCAGCCCCAGCATTTT.

The rearrangement uses TRBV30 and TRBJ2-1; tentative D call: TRBD1 (6 bases). The CDR3 spans 13 residues. Trimming stripped 3 bases from V and 5 bases from J, with 11 bases between. Looked up from germline, CDR1 is GTSNPN and CDR2 is SVGIG (reference sequence). The CDR3 is CAWRGAGNNEQFF. CDR3 DNA: TGTGCCTGGAGGGGGGCAGGAAACAATGAGCAGTTCTTC.

V is TRBV6-5 and J is TRBJ1-1; a possible D gene is TRBD1 (5 bases). Germline V CDR1 and CDR2: MNHEY, SVGAGI. This CDR3 comprises 14 residues. Trimming stripped 2 bases from V and 10 bases from J, with 17 bases between. The CDR3 spells CASSYEIQGQTAFF. In DNA form, the CDR3 reads TGTGCCAGCAGTTACGAAATCCAGGGCCAGACAGCTTTCTTT.

The chain joins TRBV27 to TRBJ1-1; possible D gene TRBD1, 5 bases. This CDR3 is 14 amino acids long. Germline V lookup: CDR1 MNHEY, CDR2 SMNVEV (reference sequence). V gave up 7 bases and J gave up 2 bases, with 14 bases separating them. The DNA of the CDR3 is TGTGCCAGCAAGCTTCAGGGACTTAACACTGAAGCTTTCTTT. Protein: CASKLQGLNTEAFF.

The chain uses TRBV2 and TRBJ1-4, with D uncertain. The CDR3 runs 15 residues. V shed 1 base and J shed 8 bases, with 14 bases lying between them. Germline V lookup: CDR1 SNHLY, CDR2 FYNNEI. CDR3 coding DNA: TGTGCCAGCAGTGAAGTCGAGGGAAGCGACGAAAAACTGTTTTTT. Translation gives CASSEVEGSDEKLFF. The full variable domain, in which reference TRBV2 and TRBJ1-4 provide the parts outside the CDR3, is EPEVTQTPSHQVTQMGQEVILRCVPISNHLYFYWYRQILGQKVEFLVSFYNNEISEKSEIFDDQFSVERPDGSNFTLKIRSTKLEDSAMYFCASSEVEGSDEKLFFGSGTQLSVL.

The rearrangement links TRBV7-9 to TRBJ1-5; unclear D gene. The CDR3 length is 16 residues. From germline, CDR1 is SEHNR and CDR2 FQNEAQ (reference sequence). The V gene lost 1 base and the J gene lost 1 base, with 11 bases spanning the gap. CDR3 protein: CASSLGGLESNQPQHF. CDR3 coding DNA: TGTGCCAGCAGCTTAGGAGGGTTGGAGAGCAATCAGCCCCAGCATTTT.

The chain links TRBV19 to TRBJ2-7; 7 nucleotides match TRBD1. V shed 5 bases and J 3 bases; nucleotides not matched to a gene: 4. The CDR3 loop spans 13 amino acids. Germline CDR1 and CDR2: LNHDA and SQIVND (reference sequence). The CDR3 sequence: CASSPRDSYEQYF. The CDR3 coding sequence is TGTGCCAGTAGTCCTCGGGACAGCTACGAGCAGTACTTC.

V is TRBV13 and J is TRBJ1-4; 7 bases agree with TRBD1. With 5 bases clipped from V and 7 bases from J, the junction kept 7 bases outside the gene matches. Germline CDR1 is PRHDT and CDR2 is FYEKMQ (reference sequence). The CDR3 extends over 14 amino acids. The CDR3 is CASSIRTGGEKLFF. The CDR3 coding sequence is TGTGCCAGCAGCATCAGGACAGGCGGTGAAAAACTGTTTTTT.

The chain employs TRBV6-5 and TRBJ2-7; no clear D. Trimming removed 5 bases at V and 1 base at J, with 6 bases between. The CDR3 covers 12 residues. Per germline, CDR1 MNHEY and CDR2 SVGAGI. CDR3 amino acids: CASSTGSYEQYF. CDR3 DNA sequence: TGTGCCAGCAGTACGGGTTCCTACGAGCAGTACTTC.

This chain joins TRBV7-9 and TRBJ2-3; a weak D match, TRBD2 (5 bases). CDR3 length: 13 residues. The germline V and J ends were trimmed by 7 bases and 6 bases, with 14 bases remaining between them. CDR1 and CDR2 from the germline V gene are SEHNR and FQNEAQ (reference sequence). In DNA, the CDR3 is TGTGCCAGCACAGATTTGGGAGAGGATACGCAGTATTTT. It encodes CASTDLGEDTQYF.

The genes are TRBV4-1 and TRBJ2-7, with D tentatively TRBD1 (6 bases). The CDR3 is 14 amino acids. V was shortened by 3 bases and J by 3 bases, with 12 bases between the two germline ends. Per germline, CDR1 MGHRA and CDR2 YSYEKL. The CDR3 loop reads CASSQSGQFYEQYF. CDR3 in DNA: TGCGCCAGCAGCCAGTCTGGACAGTTCTACGAGCAGTACTTC.

This chain joins TRBV28 and TRBJ2-1; 12 bases are a match to TRBD2. Looked up from germline, CDR1 is MDHEN and CDR2 is SYDVKM. With V trimmed by 5 bases and J by 5 bases, 7 bases remained unmatched. The CDR3 has 16 amino acids. The CDR3 sequence: CASSPIGLAGNNEQFF. CDR3 DNA sequence: TGTGCCAGCAGTCCAATAGGACTAGCGGGAAACAATGAGCAGTTCTTC.

This clone was detected once. The V and J genes are TRBV2 and TRBJ2-5; 14 bases line up with TRBD2. The germline V gene has CDR1 SNHLY and CDR2 FYNNEI. The junction had 4 bases not matched to a gene; V was cut back by 6 bases and J by 4 bases. This CDR3 region has 15 residues. The CDR3: CASRVGTSGRETQYF. CDR3 coding DNA: TGTGCCAGCAGGGTAGGGACTAGCGGGAGAGAGACCCAGTACTTC.

The chain combines TRBV7-9 with TRBJ2-3; the match to TRBD1 covers 8 bases. The CDR3 totals 15 residues. The ends lost 2 bases at V and 6 bases at J; junction bases unmatched: 7. Per the germline V gene, CDR1 is SEHNR and CDR2 is FQNEAQ (reference sequence). The CDR3 loop reads CASSLSGQGSDTQYF. Here the CDR3 DNA reads TGTGCCAGCAGCTTATCCGGACAGGGATCCGATACGCAGTATTTT. The complete variable domain, with remaining parts taken from reference TRBV7-9 and TRBJ2-3, reads DTGVSQNPRHKITKRGQNVTFRCDPISEHNRLYWYRQTLGQGPEFLTYFQNEAQLEKSRLLSDRFSAERPKGSFSTLEIQRTEQGDSAMYLCASSLSGQGSDTQYFGPGTRLTVL.

V gene TRBV6-5 combines with J gene TRBJ2-7; 9 nucleotides line up with TRBD1. This CDR3 has 15 amino acids. With 8 bases clipped from V and 5 bases from J, the junction kept 13 bases outside the gene matches. Germline loops: CDR1 MNHEY, CDR2 SVGAGI. Here the CDR3 reads CASRIQGATMNEQYF. DNA of the CDR3: TGTGCCAGCCGAATACAGGGGGCAACGATGAACGAGCAGTACTTC.

The chain combines TRBV29-1 with TRBJ2-3, with a tentative D call TRBD2 (6 bases). The germline gives CDR1 SQVTM, CDR2 ANQGSEA. This CDR3 contains 16 residues. Trimming shortened V by 3 bases and J by 0 bases, and 16 bases separated the two germline ends. Written as DNA, the CDR3 is TGCAGCGTTGAGGGGGGACGCGCGGGGAGCACAGATACGCAGTATTTT. It specifies CSVEGGRAGSTDTQYF.

The CDR3 DNA reads as TGTGCCTGGAGTACAGCCTCTGGAAACACCATATATTTT. Translating gives CAWSTASGNTIYF. The genes are TRBV30 and TRBJ1-3; D is unclear. Germline V gene data show CDR1 as GTSNPN and CDR2 as SVGIG (reference sequence). Trimming pared 2 bases from V and 0 bases from J, leaving 5 bases between. The CDR3 spans 13 residues.

The J gene is TRBJ2-5, the V gene TRBV19; D might be TRBD2 (5 bases). Looked up from germline, CDR1 is LNHDA and CDR2 is SQIVND (reference sequence). The ends were cut back, 4 bases at V and 4 bases at J, with 16 bases in the middle. The CDR3 runs 15 residues. CDR3: CASSTEPRGRETQYF. The CDR3 DNA sequence: TGTGCCAGTAGTACCGAACCCCGGGGTAGAGAGACCCAGTACTTC.

The rearrangement links TRBV15 to TRBJ1-5, with a possible D match to TRBD1 (6 bases). The CDR3 runs to 15 residues. Germline V gene data show CDR1 as LNHNV and CDR2 as YYDKDF (reference sequence). V was trimmed by 3 bases and J by 1 base, leaving 10 bases between them. The CDR3 bases are TGTGCCACCAGCAGCCACAGGGACAGCAATCAGCCCCAGCATTTT. It codes for CATSSHRDSNQPQHF.

This chain connects TRBV30 to TRBJ2-4, with a weak D call TRBD1 (6 bases). The V end lost 5 bases, the J end lost 7 bases, and 18 bases lay between the germline ends. Germline V CDR1 and CDR2: GTSNPN, SVGIG (reference sequence). The CDR3 has 14 residues. The CDR3 DNA reads TGTGCCTGGGCCAGACAGGAATTTGGTAACATTCAGTACTTC. Protein sequence: CAWARQEFGNIQYF. Full variable domain (outside the CDR3, taken from reference TRBV30 and TRBJ2-4): SQTIHQWPATLVQPVGSPLSLECTVEGTSNPNLYWYRQAAGRGLQLLFYSVGIGQISSEVPQNLSASRPQDRQFILSSKKLLLSDSGFYLCAWARQEFGNIQYFGAGTRLSVL.

CDR3 sequence: CAIRAGGTGNTIYF. The CDR3 bases are TGTGCCATCAGGGCAGGGGGAACGGGAAACACCATATATTTT. V and J are TRBV10-3 and TRBJ1-3; TRBD1 matches 7 bases. Germline CDR1 ENHRY, CDR2 SYGVKD. CDR3 length: 14 amino acids. Germline trimming cut 6 bases from V and 4 bases from J; bases unmatched to any gene: 6.